Listed below are T cell receptor beta chains from one sample, sequenced in a study of blood T cell repertoires in COVID-19. Sequenced by immunoSEQ multiplex PCR; TCRdb stores in-frame clones only, minus some. Of 200,000 to 250,000 clones listed, nearly 90% are singletons. Input material: peripheral blood. These receptors all stem from a woman under 30 who had recovered from COVID-19. Each CDR3 is given with its conserved first and last residue. A D gene is named only where the DNA matches it firmly. The size field is filled for only some rows; it gives once, few, many or a size class.

cdr3_aa,cdr3_nt,v_call,d_call,clone_size,j_call
CASSLGSGTEQFF,TGTGCCAGCAGCCTCGGTAGCGGGACTGAGCAGTTCTTC,TRBV12-3/TRBV12-4,TRBD2,few,TRBJ2-1
CASRGDRGSPYEQYF,TGTGCCAGCAGAGGGGACAGGGGAAGCCCCTACGAGCAGTACTTC,TRBV2,TRBD1,.,TRBJ2-7
CASSPPRETQYF,TGTGCCAGCAGCCCACCCAGAGAGACCCAGTACTTC,TRBV5-5,.,.,TRBJ2-5
CASSLELAGDNEQFF,TGTGCCAGCAGCTTAGAACTAGCGGGAGACAATGAGCAGTTCTTC,TRBV11-2,TRBD2,few,TRBJ2-1
CASNYNDWTEAFF,TGTGCCAGCAACTACAACGATTGGACTGAAGCTTTCTTT,TRBV6-5,.,once,TRBJ1-1
CASSYSPGQGGGYTF,TGTGCCAGCAGTTACTCCCCGGGACAGGGGGGTGGCTACACCTTC,TRBV6-5,TRBD1,.,TRBJ1-2
CASSAYRGQAEAFF,TGTGCCAGCAGCGCTTACAGGGGGCAGGCTGAAGCTTTCTTT,TRBV11-1,TRBD1,.,TRBJ1-1
CASGVAGNYGYTF,TGTGCCAGCGGGGTCGCGGGGAACTATGGCTACACCTTC,TRBV7-9,.,.,TRBJ1-2
CASSTTGGMDTIYF,TGTGCCAGCAGTACTACAGGGGGCATGGACACCATATATTTT,TRBV6-6,TRBD1,.,TRBJ1-3
CASSPERGLADEQYF,TGTGCCAGCAGTCCCGAAAGGGGACTAGCGGATGAGCAGTACTTC,TRBV2,TRBD2,.,TRBJ2-7
CASSQSGGFADTQYF,TGTGCCAGCAGCCAATCGGGAGGGTTTGCAGATACGCAGTATTTT,TRBV7-9,TRBD2,once,TRBJ2-3
CSVDAGNTGELFF,TGCAGCGTTGATGCAGGGAACACCGGGGAGCTGTTTTTT,TRBV29-1,.,.,TRBJ2-2
CASSSGLAPYEQYF,TGTGCCAGCAGCTCGGGACTAGCGCCATACGAGCAGTACTTC,TRBV7-3,TRBD2,.,TRBJ2-7
CASSSRLKMTGSSYEQYF,TGCGCCAGCAGCTCCCGACTTAAAATGACAGGAAGCTCCTACGAGCAGTACTTC,TRBV5-1,.,.,TRBJ2-7
CASSFPRDSPGAEAFF,TGTGCCAGCAGTTTCCCGAGGGACAGCCCTGGGGCTGAAGCTTTCTTT,TRBV2,TRBD1,few,TRBJ1-1
CASSYGTDGNTIYF,TGCGCCAGCAGCTACGGGACAGACGGAAACACCATATATTTT,TRBV5-1,TRBD1,once,TRBJ1-3
CASSEGLLDTDTQYF,TGTGCCAGCAGCGAGGGACTACTTGACACAGATACGCAGTATTTT,TRBV9,TRBD2,.,TRBJ2-3
CASSLDTHSNQPQHF,TGTGCCAGCAGCTTGGACACCCATAGCAATCAGCCCCAGCATTTT,TRBV5-5,.,.,TRBJ1-5
CATSDSRGYYEQYF,TGTGCCACCAGTGATTCTAGGGGCTACTACGAGCAGTACTTC,TRBV24-1,.,.,TRBJ2-7
CASSYSYRVYF,TGTGCCAGCAGTTACTCTTACAGGGTGTACTTC,TRBV6-5,.,.,TRBJ2-5
CASSRDFQETQYF,TGTGCCAGCTCACGAGACTTCCAAGAGACCCAGTACTTC,TRBV18,.,.,TRBJ2-5
CAIKGQGGNTIYF,TGTGCCATCAAAGGACAGGGTGGAAACACCATATATTTT,TRBV10-3,TRBD1,.,TRBJ1-3
CASSQDLASGMDADTQYF,TGCGCCAGCAGCCAAGATTTGGCTAGCGGGATGGATGCAGATACGCAGTATTTT,TRBV4-3,TRBD2,.,TRBJ2-3
CASSLASRGNSPLHF,TGTGCCAGCAGCTTAGCGTCCAGGGGTAATTCACCCCTCCACTTT,TRBV7-9,.,.,TRBJ1-6